Shown below are 27 T cell receptor beta chains from a single sample sequenced in a study of persistence of HIV-infected CD4 T cells. Overlapping HIV-1 Gag 15-mer peptides at approximately 0.91 ug per peptide per mL were used. Sorted nonresponding memory CD4+ T cells were CD40L-negative, CD69-negative, CD45RO-high. The antigens of these receptors remain unknown. Sequencing used immunoSEQ version 4 in survey mode. TCRdb's copy holds only in-frame clones and misses some; the assay was immunoSEQ multiplex PCR. Among over 60,000 clones listed, 65% to 75% were seen once. The sample was CD4+ T cells sorted from PBMCs after roughly 18-hour stimulation, taken from a patient who received antiretroviral therapy. All receptors come from an adult man with HIV who was CMV-seropositive.

V gene TRBV2 combines with J gene TRBJ1-1; weak D call: TRBD1 (6 bases). The CDR3 is 13 amino acids. The germline V gene encodes CDR1 SNHLY and CDR2 FYNNEI. V was trimmed by 6 bases and J by 1 base, leaving 9 bases between them. The CDR3 DNA sequence: TGTGCCAGCAGCTGGGGGCCGAACACTGAAGCTTTCTTT. As protein: CASSWGPNTEAFF. Combining the CDR3 with reference TRBV2 and TRBJ1-1 gives the whole variable domain EPEVTQTPSHQVTQMGQEVILRCVPISNHLYFYWYRQILGQKVEFLVSFYNNEISEKSEIFDDQFSVERPDGSNFTLKIRSTKLEDSAMYFCASSWGPNTEAFFGQGTRLTVV.

The chain combines TRBV3-1 (or the pseudogene TRBV3-2) with TRBJ2-7, with D possibly TRBD1 on 6 matching bases. Germline V gives CDR1 LGHDT, CDR2 YNNKEL (reference sequence). This CDR3 spans 16 amino acids. The V end was cut by 0 bases, the J end by 2 bases, with 14 bases between. The CDR3 DNA follows: TGTGCCAGCAGCCAAGATTTCGGCGACAGGACCTACGAGCAGTACTTC. Translated, it gives CASSQDFGDRTYEQYF.

The rearrangement links TRBV7-8 to TRBJ1-5; D may be TRBD1 (6 bases). The CDR3 contains 15 residues. V gave up 1 base and J gave up 6 bases, with 13 bases separating them. CDR1 is SGHVS, CDR2 FQNEAQ, per germline. CDR3 sequence: CASSLVGGASQPQHF. In DNA form, the CDR3 reads TGTGCCAGCAGCTTAGTGGGGGGGGCGAGTCAGCCCCAGCATTTT. Together with reference TRBV7-8 and TRBJ1-5, the CDR3 gives the full variable domain: GAGVSQSPRYKVAKRGQDVALRCDPISGHVSLFWYQQALGQGPEFLTYFQNEAQLDKSGLPSDRFFAERPEGSVSTLKIQRTQQEDSAVYLCASSLVGGASQPQHFGDGTRLSIL.

The chain joins TRBV4-1 to TRBJ1-2; 7 bases map to TRBD1. In germline, CDR1 is MGHRA, CDR2 YSYEKL. Trimming at V came to 3 bases and at J to 8 bases, leaving 9 bases not matched to a gene. This CDR3 comprises 14 residues. The CDR3 sequence: CASSHTSGTEGYTF. CDR3 nucleotides: TGCGCCAGCAGCCATACCTCCGGGACAGAAGGCTACACCTTC.

The V call is TRBV7-8, the J call TRBJ1-2; no clear D gene. Trimming shortened V by 4 bases and J by 4 bases, and 16 bases separated the two germline ends. From germline, CDR1 is SGHVS and CDR2 FQNEAQ. The CDR3 spans 15 residues. In DNA form, the CDR3 reads TGTGCCAGCAGCTCGAAACCCCGGGAGGGCTATGGCTACACCTTC. Translated, it gives CASSSKPREGYGYTF. The full variable domain, its missing parts supplied by reference TRBV7-8 and TRBJ1-2, is GAGVSQSPRYKVAKRGQDVALRCDPISGHVSLFWYQQALGQGPEFLTYFQNEAQLDKSGLPSDRFFAERPEGSVSTLKIQRTQQEDSAVYLCASSSKPREGYGYTFGSGTRLTVV.

The chain is built from TRBV6-5 and TRBJ2-3; 9 bases are a match to TRBD2. J was trimmed by 6 bases and V by 6 bases; bases with no gene match: 10. The CDR3 consists of 15 residues. The germline gives CDR1 MNHEY, CDR2 SVGAGI. The CDR3 is CASRFLAGLSDTQYF. Here the CDR3 DNA reads TGTGCCAGCAGATTTCTAGCGGGGCTTTCGGATACGCAGTATTTT.

The chain joins TRBV2 to TRBJ1-1; D remains ambiguous. Trimming took 5 bases from V and 4 from J, leaving 11 bases between them. CDR1 is SNHLY, CDR2 FYNNEI, per germline. The CDR3 consists of 13 residues. CDR3 nucleotides: TGTGCCAGCAGTCTGGACGGGGTCACTGAAGCTTTCTTT. Encoded protein: CASSLDGVTEAFF.

This clone was seen a handful of times. V is TRBV24-1 and J is TRBJ1-2; 8 positions match TRBD1. This CDR3 region has 14 residues. V trimming: 3 bases; J trimming: 6 bases; junction bases outside the gene matches: 5. Looked up from germline, CDR1 is KGHDR and CDR2 is SFDVKD. As DNA, the CDR3 is TGTGCCACCAGTGATGTGACAGGGGTAGATGGCTACACCTTC. This encodes CATSDVTGVDGYTF.

V and J are TRBV5-1 and TRBJ1-2, with 7 bases matching TRBD1. With V trimmed by 0 bases and J by 3 bases, 2 bases remained unmatched. The CDR3 is 14 residues long. Germline values: CDR1 SGHRS, CDR2 YFSETQ. Written as DNA, the CDR3 is TGCGCCAGCAGCTTGGGACAGGGAGACTATGGCTACACCTTC. Translation gives CASSLGQGDYGYTF.

DNA of the CDR3: TGTGCCAGCAGCTTAAGAGCGGGGGGCCGCACAGATACGCAGTATTTT. It is translated as CASSLRAGGRTDTQYF. The V call is TRBV7-3, the J call TRBJ2-3, with 9 bases fitting TRBD2. Germline CDR1 is SGHTA and CDR2 is FQGTGA. V shed 1 base, J shed 1 base, and the junction held 3 bases outside the gene matches. The CDR3 has 16 amino acids.

The genes are TRBV24-1 and TRBJ2-7; possible D gene TRBD2, 6 bases. CDR3 length: 14 amino acids. Germline V CDR1 and CDR2: KGHDR, SFDVKD. With 2 bases removed from V and 2 bases from J, the gap between germline ends came to 9 bases. The CDR3 DNA is TGTGCCACCAGTGATTCTGGGGGGACCTACGAGCAGTACTTC. It is translated as CATSDSGGTYEQYF.

Written as DNA, the CDR3 is TGTGCCAGCAGCGTAGGAGCAGGAGGGGCCTATGGCTACACCTTC. Protein product: CASSVGAGGAYGYTF. This sequence joins TRBV9 and TRBJ1-2; tentative D call: TRBD1 (5 bases). Looked up from germline, CDR1 is SGDLS and CDR2 is YYNGEE. Trimming removed 0 bases from V and 4 bases from J, with 13 bases in between. The CDR3 has 15 residues. The full variable domain, rest sourced from reference TRBV9 and TRBJ1-2, is DSGVTQTPKHLITATGQRVTLRCSPRSGDLSVYWYQQSLDQGLQFLIQYYNGEERAKGNILERFSAQQFPDLHSELNLSSLELGDSALYFCASSVGAGGAYGYTFGSGTRLTVV.

The chain has TRBV28 and TRBJ1-1; D perhaps matches TRBD1 (5 bases). V was trimmed by 6 bases and J by 7 bases, leaving 15 bases between them. This CDR3 contains 13 residues. Germline V CDR1 and CDR2: MDHEN, SYDVKM. The CDR3 DNA is TGTGCCAGCAGACCCCGGCAGGGTCTTGAAGCTTTCTTT. As protein: CASRPRQGLEAFF. The full variable domain, in which reference TRBV28 and TRBJ1-1 provide the parts outside the CDR3, is DVKVTQSSRYLVKRTGEKVFLECVQDMDHENMFWYRQDPGLGLRLIYFSYDVKMKEKGDIPEGYSVSREKKERFSLILESASTNQTSMYLCASRPRQGLEAFFGQGTRLTVV.

The chain carries TRBV15 and TRBJ2-1; D ambiguous. Trimming took 1 base from V and 4 from J, leaving 14 bases between them. CDR1 and CDR2 (germline): LNHNV, YYDKDF (reference sequence). CDR3 length: 16 residues. The CDR3 DNA reads as TGTGCCACCAGCAGAGGTACCAGCCAAATTTACAATGAGCAGTTCTTC. Amino acid sequence: CATSRGTSQIYNEQFF.

This chain uses TRBV28 with TRBJ1-4; 9 bases are shared with TRBD1. There are 16 residues in the CDR3. CDR1 and CDR2 (germline): MDHEN, SYDVKM. Losses at the gene ends were 0 bases for V and 4 bases for J; bases not matched to a gene: 3. The chain's CDR3 is CASSLWGQGYNEKLFF. CDR3 in DNA: TGTGCCAGCAGTTTATGGGGACAGGGCTATAATGAAAAACTGTTTTTT.

Turning to this clone: This CDR3 is also generated by other DNA sequences in the sample. CDR3 in DNA: TGTGCCAGCAGTCGCCGTGGGGCAGAGCAGTACTTC. This translates into CASSRRGAEQYF. The rearrangement joins TRBV3-1 (or the pseudogene TRBV3-2) to TRBJ2-7, with a tentative D call TRBD1 (5 bases). V lost 6 bases, J lost 7 bases, and 13 bases lay in between. Germline CDR1 LGHDT, CDR2 YNNKEL (reference sequence). This CDR3 comprises 12 residues.

Here the CDR3 DNA reads TGTGCCAGCAGCCTTGGGGCGGCTTACAATTCACCCCTCCACTTT. Protein product: CASSLGAAYNSPLHF. J is TRBJ1-6 and V is TRBV3-1 (or the pseudogene TRBV3-2), with a possible D match to TRBD1 (5 bases). This CDR3 is built from 15 residues. CDR1 LGHDT and CDR2 YNNKEL come from the germline V gene (reference sequence). Trimming removed 4 bases at V and 7 bases at J, with 14 bases between.

The genes are TRBV5-1 and TRBJ2-1, with a tentative D call TRBD1 (6 bases). The CDR3 is made up of 15 amino acids. Germline-derived CDR1 and CDR2 are SGHRS and YFSETQ. Deletions cut 0 bases from V and 1 base from J, with 8 bases between. The CDR3 bases are TGCGCCAGCAGCTTGGGGGGACAATCCTACAATGAGCAGTTCTTC. Amino acids: CASSLGGQSYNEQFF.

V and J are TRBV19 and TRBJ2-2; D tentatively reads TRBD1 or TRBD2 (8 bases each). V gave up 7 bases and J gave up 7 bases, with 22 bases separating them. This CDR3 has 16 residues. CDR1 and CDR2 (germline): LNHDA, SQIVND (reference sequence). The CDR3 protein is CASTPGGQGAIGELFF. The CDR3 nucleotides are TGTGCCAGTACCCCGGGGGGGCAGGGGGCGATCGGGGAGCTGTTTTTT.

This chain joins TRBV5-1 and TRBJ2-1, with TRBD1 matching 9 bases. CDR3 length equals 15 residues. Losses at the gene ends were 5 bases for V and 1 base for J; bases not matched to a gene: 4. The germline V gene encodes CDR1 SGHRS and CDR2 YFSETQ. CDR3 coding DNA: TGCGCCAGCAGAGCAGGACAGGGGTCCTACAATGAGCAGTTCTTC. Its protein product is CASRAGQGSYNEQFF.

This sequence joins TRBV24-1 and TRBJ2-3; D may correspond to TRBD1 or TRBD2 (5 bases each). Germline V gives CDR1 KGHDR, CDR2 SFDVKD. V dropped 4 bases and J dropped 3 bases, with 16 bases sitting between them. This CDR3 region has 16 residues. The CDR3 spells CATSEGRLEGTDTQYF. The CDR3 bases are TGTGCCACCAGTGAGGGCAGACTCGAGGGGACAGATACGCAGTATTTT.

The rearrangement joins TRBV19 to TRBJ2-4; 16 positions match TRBD2. This CDR3 region has 19 residues. J gave up 0 bases and V 4 bases, and 6 bases lay outside the gene matches. CDR1 and CDR2 (germline): LNHDA, SQIVND (reference sequence). Here the CDR3 reads CASSTGTSGGGLAKNIQYF. CDR3 coding DNA: TGTGCCAGTAGTACCGGGACTAGCGGGGGGGGACTAGCCAAAAACATTCAGTACTTC.

The chain employs TRBV7-2 and TRBJ2-2, with 12 bases lining up with TRBD2. Germline CDR1 SGHTA, CDR2 FQGNSA. The V and J ends lost 5 bases and 1 base, in that order; junction bases with no gene match: 5. This CDR3 is 17 amino acids long. The CDR3 here is CASSPAGLAGNTGELFF. CDR3 nucleotide sequence: TGTGCCAGCAGCCCAGCGGGACTAGCGGGGAACACCGGGGAGCTGTTTTTT.

Here the CDR3 reads CATFGGPPYEQYF. CDR3 sequence (DNA): TGTGCCACCTTCGGGGGGCCACCCTACGAGCAGTACTTC. The V call is TRBV15, the J call TRBJ2-7; D is perhaps TRBD2 (7 bases). Germline V CDR1 and CDR2: LNHNV, YYDKDF (reference sequence). The V end lost 8 bases, the J end lost 2 bases, and 13 bases lay between the germline ends. This CDR3 comprises 13 residues.

The chain recombines TRBV14 with TRBJ2-7; D is possibly TRBD2 (5 bases). V was cut by 0 bases and J by 3 bases, with 15 bases left in between. The CDR3 extends over 16 amino acids. Germline CDR1 SGHDN, CDR2 FVKESK. The CDR3: CASSQENRRWGYEQYF. DNA for the CDR3: TGTGCCAGCAGCCAAGAAAATAGGAGGTGGGGCTACGAGCAGTACTTC.

The chain combines TRBV5-6 with TRBJ1-2; D is unclear. Trimming removed 4 bases at V and 8 bases at J, with 9 bases between. The CDR3 spans 11 residues. CDR1 and CDR2 (germline): SGHDT, YYEEEE. DNA of the CDR3: TGTGCCAGCAGCCGGGAGGAGGGCTACACCTTC. As protein: CASSREEGYTF.

The J gene is TRBJ1-1, the V gene TRBV3-1 (or the pseudogene TRBV3-2), with D tentatively TRBD1 (5 bases). This CDR3 spans 13 amino acids. Trimming pared 3 bases from V and 8 bases from J, leaving 13 bases between. Germline V gene data show CDR1 as LGHDT and CDR2 as YNNKEL (reference sequence). The CDR3 bases are TGTGCCAGCAGCCATACCACGGGGACCGAAGCTTTCTTT. Its protein product is CASSHTTGTEAFF.